A selection of T cell receptor beta chains follows, all from one sample in a study of monozygotic twins with inflammatory bowel disease. TCRdb re-analyzed the 5' RACE reads; it lists each CDR3 protein once, without DNA. The data show approximately 380,000 distinct CDR3 sequences, and the top ten clones hold just over 2.5%. Sequencing input: blood. The receptors stem from a human donor with ulcerative colitis or Crohn's disease, or a healthy co-twin of an affected twin (not recorded which). CDR3s include the opening cysteine and the closing phenylalanine or tryptophan.

J gene: TRBJ2-2
CDR3 length: 18
V gene: TRBV12-3/TRBV12-4
CDR3 protein: CASTVEYRGYINTGELFF

J gene: TRBJ2-5
CDR3 length: 14
V gene: TRBV6-5
CDR3 protein: CASSLTGTRETQYF

J gene: TRBJ2-1
CDR3 length: 17
V gene: TRBV14
CDR3 protein: CASSKEGLLSSYNEQFF

J gene: TRBJ1-1
CDR3 length: 14
V gene: TRBV5-1
CDR3 protein: CASTPDLITGQAFF

J gene: TRBJ1-1
CDR3 length: 13
V gene: TRBV12-5
CDR3 protein: CASGIRWNTEAFF

J gene: TRBJ1-2
CDR3 length: 17
V gene: TRBV11-2
CDR3 protein: CASSLGSVEAANYGYTF

J gene: TRBJ2-1
CDR3 length: 16
V gene: TRBV3-1
CDR3 protein: CASRGLRGSSYNEQFF

J gene: TRBJ2-5
CDR3 length: 16
V gene: TRBV6-5
CDR3 protein: CASSSLAGGLWETQYF

J gene: TRBJ2-2
CDR3 length: 15
V gene: TRBV9
CDR3 protein: CASSEQGKGTGELFF

J gene: TRBJ1-1
CDR3 length: 13
V gene: TRBV6-5
CDR3 protein: CASKPTMNTEAFF

J gene: TRBJ1-1
CDR3 length: 15
V gene: TRBV3-1
CDR3 protein: CASSQSDRGGTEAFF

J gene: TRBJ2-5
CDR3 length: 17
V gene: TRBV5-1
CDR3 protein: CASSLGLAGGGQETQYF

J gene: TRBJ2-1
CDR3 length: 18
V gene: TRBV7-3
CDR3 protein: CASSRTSGGDSSYNEQFF

J gene: TRBJ2-5
CDR3 length: 16
V gene: TRBV19
CDR3 protein: CASSDPQGASLETQYF

J gene: TRBJ2-7
CDR3 length: 16
V gene: TRBV18
CDR3 protein: CASSPPFNRGGDEQYF

J gene: TRBJ1-1
CDR3 length: 14
V gene: TRBV14
CDR3 protein: CASSQARLNTEAFF

J gene: TRBJ2-1
CDR3 length: 15
V gene: TRBV7-3
CDR3 protein: CASSSDGESYNEQYF

J gene: TRBJ1-5
CDR3 length: 13
V gene: TRBV7-2
CDR3 protein: CASSWTGYQPQHF

J gene: TRBJ2-1
CDR3 length: 14
V gene: TRBV3-1
CDR3 protein: CASSQRGGLNEQFF

J gene: TRBJ2-1
CDR3 length: 14
V gene: TRBV6-5
CDR3 protein: CASSSGQRSNEQFF

J gene: TRBJ2-1
CDR3 length: 15
V gene: TRBV20-1
CDR3 protein: CSARDTSGGVFEQFF

J gene: TRBJ2-7
CDR3 length: 15
V gene: TRBV10-3
CDR3 protein: CAISDSEDKADEQYF

J gene: TRBJ2-7
CDR3 length: 15
V gene: TRBV3-1
CDR3 protein: CASSHIRDRGYEQYF

J gene: TRBJ2-2
CDR3 length: 16
V gene: TRBV4-2
CDR3 protein: CASSEGLASDTGELFF

J gene: TRBJ2-2
CDR3 length: 16
V gene: TRBV12-2
CDR3 protein: CASRLSTPASTRELFF

J gene: TRBJ2-7
CDR3 length: 13
V gene: TRBV5-1
CDR3 protein: CSTSLGADYEQYF

J gene: TRBJ2-7
CDR3 length: 14
V gene: TRBV2
CDR3 protein: CASMGERTGGEQYF

J gene: TRBJ2-7
CDR3 length: 15
V gene: TRBV28
CDR3 protein: CASRAGTGTSYEQYF

J gene: TRBJ1-4
CDR3 length: 14
V gene: TRBV6-2/TRBV6-3
CDR3 protein: CASSLRGGNEKLFF

J gene: TRBJ2-7
CDR3 length: 12
V gene: TRBV3-1
CDR3 protein: CASSQSMGEQYF

J gene: TRBJ1-2
CDR3 length: 14
V gene: TRBV27
CDR3 protein: CASSFRSERYGYTF

J gene: TRBJ1-6
CDR3 length: 16
V gene: TRBV18
CDR3 protein: CASSPLGSHRNSPLHF

J gene: TRBJ2-2
CDR3 length: 15
V gene: TRBV29-1
CDR3 protein: CSVVGPGANTGELFF

J gene: TRBJ2-6
CDR3 length: 16
V gene: TRBV27
CDR3 protein: CASSFQGANGANVLTF

J gene: TRBJ2-1
CDR3 length: 14
V gene: TRBV6-4
CDR3 protein: CASSDRTGSNEQFF

J gene: TRBJ1-4
CDR3 length: 15
V gene: TRBV30
CDR3 protein: CAWSVPGRSNEKLFF

J gene: TRBJ1-2
CDR3 length: 17
V gene: TRBV4-3
CDR3 protein: CASSLGLEQLLGDGYTF

J gene: TRBJ1-2
CDR3 length: 14
V gene: TRBV4-3
CDR3 protein: CASSGDRGYYGYTF

J gene: TRBJ2-5
CDR3 length: 15
V gene: TRBV5-1
CDR3 protein: CASSRWPTGQETQYF

J gene: TRBJ2-2
CDR3 length: 18
V gene: TRBV4-3
CDR3 protein: CASSQDSGQGRITGELFF

J gene: TRBJ1-2
CDR3 length: 17
V gene: TRBV20-1
CDR3 protein: CSARLTTGDGVNYGYTF

J gene: TRBJ1-6
CDR3 length: 16
V gene: TRBV6-5
CDR3 protein: CASSYVSGGGNSPLHF

J gene: TRBJ2-2
CDR3 length: 14
V gene: TRBV30
CDR3 protein: CAWSVAFRTGELFF

J gene: TRBJ2-2
CDR3 length: 16
V gene: TRBV7-2
CDR3 protein: CASSLQVPPNTGELFF

J gene: TRBJ2-4
CDR3 length: 13
V gene: TRBV20-1
CDR3 protein: CSGQPGVMGIQYF

J gene: TRBJ1-3
CDR3 length: 15
V gene: TRBV3-1
CDR3 protein: CASSQGTFSGNTIYF

J gene: TRBJ1-2
CDR3 length: 11
V gene: TRBV5-4
CDR3 protein: CASSLASGYTF

J gene: TRBJ1-5
CDR3 length: 15
V gene: TRBV24-1
CDR3 protein: CATSGPGQGLQPQHF

J gene: TRBJ2-5
CDR3 length: 17
V gene: TRBV15
CDR3 protein: CATSRSPPAVLQETQYF

J gene: TRBJ2-3
CDR3 length: 15
V gene: TRBV4-3
CDR3 protein: CASGPRAGAGDTQYF

J gene: TRBJ2-1
CDR3 length: 13
V gene: TRBV11-1
CDR3 protein: CASRIQGYDEQFF

J gene: TRBJ2-1
CDR3 length: 18
V gene: TRBV5-1
CDR3 protein: CASSSGTSGGLSYNEQFF

J gene: TRBJ1-5
CDR3 length: 15
V gene: TRBV27
CDR3 protein: CASNTGANSNQPQHF